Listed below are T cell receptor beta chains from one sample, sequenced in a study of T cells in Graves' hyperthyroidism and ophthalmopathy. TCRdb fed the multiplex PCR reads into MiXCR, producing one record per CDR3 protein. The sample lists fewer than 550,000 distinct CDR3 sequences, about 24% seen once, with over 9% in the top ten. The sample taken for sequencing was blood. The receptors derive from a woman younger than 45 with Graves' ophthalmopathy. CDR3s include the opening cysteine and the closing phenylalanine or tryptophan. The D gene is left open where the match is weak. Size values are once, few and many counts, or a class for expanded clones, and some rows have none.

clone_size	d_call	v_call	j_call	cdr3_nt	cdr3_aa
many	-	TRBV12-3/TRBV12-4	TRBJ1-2	TGTGCCAGCAGACAGGGAGAATGGACCTATGGCTACACCTTC	CASRQGEWTYGYTF
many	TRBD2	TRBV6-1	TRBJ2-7	TGTGCCAGCAGAACGGGGGGGCCCTACGAGCAGTACTTC	CASRTGGPYEQYF
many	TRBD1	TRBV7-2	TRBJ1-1	TGTGCCAGCAGCAGGACAGGGTTCATGAACACTGAAGCTTTCTTT	CASSRTGFMNTEAFF
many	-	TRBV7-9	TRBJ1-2	TGTGCCAGCAGCTTAGGGTCCGGAGGCTACACCTTC	CASSLGSGGYTF
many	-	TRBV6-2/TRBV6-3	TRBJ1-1	TGTGCCAGCAGTTACTCGAAATCGAGTTGGGCCATGAACACTGAAGCTTTCTTT	CASSYSKSSWAMNTEAFF
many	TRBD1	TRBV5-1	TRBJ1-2	TGCGCCAGCAGCCAGACAGGGGTCTATGGCTACACCTTC	CASSQTGVYGYTF
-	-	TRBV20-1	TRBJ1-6	TGCAGTGCTCTGGACCAGGCCTATAATTCACCCCTCCACTTT	CSALDQAYNSPLHF
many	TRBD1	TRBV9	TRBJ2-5	TGTGCCAGCAGCGTGACCACGGGACAGGCATTAGGGGAGACCCAGTACTTC	CASSVTTGQALGETQYF
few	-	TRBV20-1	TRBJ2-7	TGCAGTGCTAGCCGGGAGATGCTCGACGAGCAGTACTTC	CSASREMLDEQYF
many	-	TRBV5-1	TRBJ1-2	TGCGCCAGCAGCTTGGGAAGACAGACAAACTATGGCTACACCTTC	CASSLGRQTNYGYTF
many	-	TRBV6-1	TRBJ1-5	TGTGCCAGCAGTGGGACGGAGTATAGCAATCAGCCCCAGCATTTT	CASSGTEYSNQPQHF
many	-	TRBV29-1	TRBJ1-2	TGCAGCGTTCCCCGGGACTTTAACTATGGCTACACCTTC	CSVPRDFNYGYTF
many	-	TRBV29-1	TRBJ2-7	TGCAGCGTTAGAGCAGGTACAGGTCCTGGCGAGCAGTACTTC	CSVRAGTGPGEQYF
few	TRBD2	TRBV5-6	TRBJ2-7	TGTGCCAGCAGCTCGGGACTAGCGGGGGTATACGAGCAGTACTTC	CASSSGLAGVYEQYF
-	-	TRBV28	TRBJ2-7	TGTGCCGTGGCGGGTGGCCTCGCCTACGAGCAGTACTTC	CAVAGGLAYEQYF
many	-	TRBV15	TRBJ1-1	TGTGCCACCAGCTTGGACAGAGGTGAAGCTTTCTTT	CATSLDRGEAFF
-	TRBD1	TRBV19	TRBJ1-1	TGTGCCAGTAGACAGGGGTGGGGGAACACTGAAGCTTTCTTT	CASRQGWGNTEAFF
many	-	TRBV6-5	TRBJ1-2	TGTGCCAGCAGTTACGCACAGGATATCTATGGCTACACCTTC	CASSYAQDIYGYTF
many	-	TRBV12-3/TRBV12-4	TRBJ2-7	TGTGCCAGCAGTTTACCGAGGGCCTACGAGCAGTACTTC	CASSLPRAYEQYF
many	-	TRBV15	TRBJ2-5	TGTGCCACCAGCAGGATGCGCGGCCACCAAGAGACCCAGTACTTC	CATSRMRGHQETQYF
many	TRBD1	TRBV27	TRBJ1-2	TGTGCCAGCAAGCTATCTGGGACAGGGGGCCTGGGCTACACCTTC	CASKLSGTGGLGYTF
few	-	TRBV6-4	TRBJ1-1	TGTGCCACCCGCTTGGGAACTGAAGCTTTCTTT	CATRLGTEAFF
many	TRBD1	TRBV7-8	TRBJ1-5	TGTGCCAGCAGCCGAAGGGACAGAATTAGCAATCAGCCCCAGCATTTT	CASSRRDRISNQPQHF
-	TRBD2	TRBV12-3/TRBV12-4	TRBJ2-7	TGTGCCAGCAGTTTGAATGCGGGAGAAAACGAGCAGTACTTC	CASSLNAGENEQYF
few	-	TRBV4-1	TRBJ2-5	TGCGCCAGCAGCCAATCAGGGGCCCAAGAGACCCAGTACTTC	CASSQSGAQETQYF
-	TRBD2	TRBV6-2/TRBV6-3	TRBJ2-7	TGTGCCAGCAGAAAACCGGGACTAGCGGCGTACGAGCAGTACTTC	CASRKPGLAAYEQYF
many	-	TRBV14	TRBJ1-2	TGTGCCAGCAGCCCCCGGAGCGGGGCTAACTATGGCTACACCTTC	CASSPRSGANYGYTF
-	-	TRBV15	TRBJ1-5	TGTGCCACCAGCAGAGTGGAAGGGACTGTTCAGCCCCAGCATTTT	CATSRVEGTVQPQHF
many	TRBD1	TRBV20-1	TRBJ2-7	TGCAGTGCTCCGACAGGGTCGGACTACGAGCAGTACTTC	CSAPTGSDYEQYF
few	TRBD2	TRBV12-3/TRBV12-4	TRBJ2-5	TGTGCCAGCAGTAGAATCACTGGACTAGCGGGGGGAGAGACCCAGTACTTC	CASSRITGLAGGETQYF
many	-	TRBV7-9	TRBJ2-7	TGTGCCAGCAGCTTAGACACCCAGCGTTCCTACGAGCAGTACTTC	CASSLDTQRSYEQYF
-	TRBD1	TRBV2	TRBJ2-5	TGTGCCAGCAGTGTACAGGGGAAGTACCAAGAGACCCAGTACTTC	CASSVQGKYQETQYF
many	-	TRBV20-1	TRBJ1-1	TGCAGTGCTAGAGGGGCAGGCAGGGGCACTGAAGCTTTCTTT	CSARGAGRGTEAFF
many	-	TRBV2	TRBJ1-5	TGTGCCAGCAGTGAAGAGCGGTTCTGGCAGGGCGGCGGTCAGCCCCAGCATTTT	CASSEERFWQGGGQPQHF
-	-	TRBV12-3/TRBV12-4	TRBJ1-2	TGTGCCAGCAGTTCCCGGGAGTATGGCTACACCTTC	CASSSREYGYTF
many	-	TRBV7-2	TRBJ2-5	TGTGCCAGCAGCTATATCCTGGGGTGGGAGACCCAGTACTTC	CASSYILGWETQYF
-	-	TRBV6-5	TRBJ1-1	TGTGCCAGCAGTTACTCGAGAGTTCCTGAAGCTTTCTTT	CASSYSRVPEAFF
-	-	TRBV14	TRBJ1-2	TGTGCCAGCAGCCAAGGCGTGGGGCAACTGCTAAACTATGGCTACACCTTC	CASSQGVGQLLNYGYTF
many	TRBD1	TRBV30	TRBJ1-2	TGTGCCTTCCGGACAGGTATTATCTATGGCTACACCTTC	CAFRTGIIYGYTF
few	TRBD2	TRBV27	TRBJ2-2	TGTGCCAGCAGTTCGCTAGCGGGGGAACGGAACACCGGGGAGCTGTTTTTT	CASSSLAGERNTGELFF
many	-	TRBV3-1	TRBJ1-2	TGTGCCAGCAGCCAAGAGGGACGGGGCTATGGCTACACCTTC	CASSQEGRGYGYTF
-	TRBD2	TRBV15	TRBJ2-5	TGTGCCACCCGACTAGCCGGAGAGACCCAGTACTTC	CATRLAGETQYF
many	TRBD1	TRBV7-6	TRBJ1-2	TGTGCCAGCAGCTTATGGCCAGGGGGAAACTATGGCTACACCTTC	CASSLWPGGNYGYTF
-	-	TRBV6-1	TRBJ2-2	TGTGCCAGCTCTGGGAGCACCGGGGAGCTGTTTTTT	CASSGSTGELFF
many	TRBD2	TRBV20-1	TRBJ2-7	TGCAGTGCTATTCCAGCGGGGGCATACGAGCAGTACTTC	CSAIPAGAYEQYF
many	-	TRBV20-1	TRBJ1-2	TGCAGTGCTTTGACAACCGCTAACTATGGCTACACCTTC	CSALTTANYGYTF
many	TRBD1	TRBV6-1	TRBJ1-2	TGTGCCAGCAGTGGAGGATCAGAGCCGGAGACAGGGCCCTATGGCTACACCTTC	CASSGGSEPETGPYGYTF
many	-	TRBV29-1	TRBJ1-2	TGCAGCGCCAGCCGCGGACAGCCTACTAACTATGGCTACACCTTC	CSASRGQPTNYGYTF
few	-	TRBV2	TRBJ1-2	TGTGCCAGCAGTGAAAATGGCATCTATGGCTACACCTTC	CASSENGIYGYTF
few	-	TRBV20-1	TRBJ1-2	TGCAGTGCTAGGGGGGAGACACCATATGGCTACACCTTC	CSARGETPYGYTF
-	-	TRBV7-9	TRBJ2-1	TGTGCCAGCAGCCTCACCCAGATCAAGAGGAATGAGCAGTTCTTC	CASSLTQIKRNEQFF
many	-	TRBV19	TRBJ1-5	TGTGCCAGTAGTATAAACCCTCAGGGGTATCAGCCCCAGCATTTT	CASSINPQGYQPQHF
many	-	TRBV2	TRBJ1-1	TGTGCCAGCAGTGACGACCAGAACACTGAAGCTTTCTTT	CASSDDQNTEAFF
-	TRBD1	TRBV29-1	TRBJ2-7	TGCAGCGTTCTTGGGACAGTCTACGAGCAGTACTTC	CSVLGTVYEQYF
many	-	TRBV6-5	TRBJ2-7	TGTGCCAGCAGTTACAACTCAAGGGCGACCGATGGCGAGCAGTACTTC	CASSYNSRATDGEQYF
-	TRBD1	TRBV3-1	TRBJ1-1	TGTGCCAGCAGCCAAGTGGCAGGGGGGGGTGCTTTCTTT	CASSQVAGGGAFF
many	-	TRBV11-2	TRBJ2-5	TGTGCCAGCAGTTCCTCCCTCGGACTACAAGAGACCCAGTACTTC	CASSSSLGLQETQYF
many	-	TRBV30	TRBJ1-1	TGTGCCTGGAGTGTACGCAGGGACACTGAAGCTTTCTTT	CAWSVRRDTEAFF
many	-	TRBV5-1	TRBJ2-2	TGCGCCAGCAGCTTGGGAAGAAGGGACACCGGGGAGCTGTTTTTT	CASSLGRRDTGELFF